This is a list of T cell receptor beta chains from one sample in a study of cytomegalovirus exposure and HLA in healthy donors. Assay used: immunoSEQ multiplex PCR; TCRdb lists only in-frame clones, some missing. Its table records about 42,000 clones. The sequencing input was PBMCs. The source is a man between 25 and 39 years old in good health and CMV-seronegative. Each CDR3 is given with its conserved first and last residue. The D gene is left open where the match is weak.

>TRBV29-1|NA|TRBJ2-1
CSVGLEEKAYNEQFF
TGCAGCGTTGGCTTGGAGGAGAAAGCCTACAATGAGCAGTTCTTC
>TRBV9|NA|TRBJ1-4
CASSVREGSSEKLFF
TGTGCCAGCAGCGTACGGGAGGGCTCAAGTGAAAAACTGTTTTTT
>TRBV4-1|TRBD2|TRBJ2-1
CASSQSGRGNEQFF
TGCGCCAGCAGCCAAAGCGGGAGGGGCAATGAGCAGTTCTTC
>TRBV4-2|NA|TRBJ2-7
CASSQVGLTGSYEQYF
TGTGCCAGCAGCCAAGTCGGATTGACCGGGTCCTACGAGCAGTACTTC
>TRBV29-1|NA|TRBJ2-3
CSVGRGPPGDTQYF
TGCAGCGTTGGCAGGGGTCCGCCGGGAGATACGCAGTATTTT
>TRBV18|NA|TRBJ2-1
CASSPPGSRLYNEQFF
TGTGCCAGCTCACCACCCGGGAGTCGACTCTACAATGAGCAGTTCTTC
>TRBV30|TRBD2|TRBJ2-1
CAGTPGGSMDNEQFF
TGTGCCGGGACCCCGGGAGGGTCGATGGACAATGAGCAGTTCTTC
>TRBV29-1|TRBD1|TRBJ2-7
CSVPGQGTYEQYF
TGCAGCGTTCCGGGACAGGGTACCTACGAGCAGTACTTC
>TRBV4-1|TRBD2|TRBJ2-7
CASSPGTSGSYEQYF
TGCGCCAGCAGCCCAGGGACTAGCGGGAGTTACGAGCAGTACTTC
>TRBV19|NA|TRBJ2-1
CASSIDPGLMSSYNEQFF
TGTGCCAGTAGTATAGACCCGGGACTTATGAGCTCCTACAATGAGCAGTTCTTC
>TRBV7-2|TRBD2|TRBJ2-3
CASSSGTSQGTDTQYF
TGTGCCAGCAGCTCTGGGACTAGCCAAGGCACAGATACGCAGTATTTT
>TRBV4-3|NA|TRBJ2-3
CASSQDPPRRTTTDTQYF
TGCGCCAGCAGCCAAGATCCCCCCAGAAGGACAACTACGGATACGCAGTATTTT
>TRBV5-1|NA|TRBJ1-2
CASSSGDSYGYTF
TGCGCCAGCAGTTCGGGTGATAGTTATGGCTACACCTTC
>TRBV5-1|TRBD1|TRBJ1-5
CASSWTGLNNQPQHF
TGCGCCAGCAGCTGGACAGGGTTGAACAATCAGCCCCAGCATTTT
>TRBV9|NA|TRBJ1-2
CASSVASGKGYGYTF
TGTGCCAGCAGCGTAGCATCCGGGAAGGGCTATGGCTACACCTTC
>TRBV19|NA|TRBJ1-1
CASSIWGERTEAFF
TGTGCCAGTAGTATCTGGGGGGAAAGAACTGAAGCTTTCTTT
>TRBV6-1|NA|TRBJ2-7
CASSIRDFSYEQYF
TGTGCCAGCAGTATCCGGGACTTCTCCTACGAGCAGTACTTC
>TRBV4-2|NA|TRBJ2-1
CASSQDRLGQYNEQFF
TGTGCCAGCAGCCAAGATCGCCTAGGCCAATACAATGAGCAGTTCTTC
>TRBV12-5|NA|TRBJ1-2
CASGLPPGQRAFYGYTF
TGTGCTAGTGGTTTGCCCCCTGGACAGCGCGCCTTCTATGGCTACACCTTC
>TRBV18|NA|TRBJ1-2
CASSGLSLNYGYTF
TGTGCCAGCTCAGGACTTTCCTTAAACTATGGCTACACCTTC
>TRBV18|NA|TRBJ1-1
CASSLTEGDTEAFF
TGTGCCAGCTCTCTGACAGAAGGGGACACTGAAGCTTTCTTT
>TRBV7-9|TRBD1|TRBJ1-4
CASSPGQGWEKLFF
TGTGCCAGCAGCCCGGGACAGGGGTGGGAAAAACTGTTTTTT
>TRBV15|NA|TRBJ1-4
CATSQRRGRANEKLFF
TGTGCCACCAGCCAAAGAAGGGGCAGAGCTAATGAAAAACTGTTTTTT
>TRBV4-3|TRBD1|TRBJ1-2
CASSQTGTGDGYTF
TGCGCCAGCAGCCAGACCGGGACAGGGGACGGCTACACCTTC